This T cell receptor (beta chain) was retrieved from a study of control samples from healthy donors and cancer patients. CDR3 length: 13 amino acids. Trimming cost V 3 bases and J 3 bases, with 8 bases left between them. In germline, CDR1 is SGHVS, CDR2 FNYEAQ. Generated by immunoSEQ multiplex PCR, the TCRdb table keeps only in-frame clones and is missing some. The sample shows about 220,000 clones, roughly 94% of them seen only once. The receptor was isolated from a man aged 45 to 65 in good health. The sample was blood. The V gene is TRBV7-6, the J gene TRBJ1-1, with no clear D. CDR3 protein: CASSLEKDTEAFF. Here the CDR3 DNA reads TGTGCCAGCAGCTTGGAGAAGGACACTGAAGCTTTCTTT.